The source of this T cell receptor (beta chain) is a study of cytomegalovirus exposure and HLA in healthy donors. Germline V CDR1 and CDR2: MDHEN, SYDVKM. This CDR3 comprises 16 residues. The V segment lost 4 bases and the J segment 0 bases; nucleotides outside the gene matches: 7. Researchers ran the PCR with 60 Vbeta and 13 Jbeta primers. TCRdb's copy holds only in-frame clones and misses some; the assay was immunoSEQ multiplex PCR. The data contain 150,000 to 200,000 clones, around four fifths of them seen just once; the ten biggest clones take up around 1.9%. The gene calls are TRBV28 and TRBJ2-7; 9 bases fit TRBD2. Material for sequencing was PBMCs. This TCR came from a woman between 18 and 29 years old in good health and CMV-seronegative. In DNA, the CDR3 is TGTGCCAGCAGTTCCCACCTAGCGGGGAGCTCCTACGAGCAGTACTTC. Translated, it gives CASSSHLAGSSYEQYF.